Listed here are 15 T cell receptor beta chains from one sample, sequenced in a study of CD8+ T cells in alopecia areata. RNA, once extracted, was reverse transcribed into cDNA for use as the sequencing template. Profiling relied on immunoSEQ multiplex PCR, and the TCRdb table lists in-frame clones only, not all of them. The table includes 110,000 to 150,000 clones, under 60% detected once. Sample: CD4+ T cells sorted from blood, taken at week 0. The receptors stem from a human donor with alopecia areata.

In this sample, this clone turned up a few times. V is TRBV7-2 and J is TRBJ1-1; unclear D gene. The CDR3 sequence is 13 residues long. Germline CDR1 is SGHTA and CDR2 is FQGNSA. V was shortened by 5 bases and J by 1 base, with 8 bases between the two germline ends. The CDR3 bases are TGTGCCAGCAGCCCGCGGGAGAACACTGAAGCTTTCTTT. Its protein is CASSPRENTEAFF.

This clone was counted a few times. The rearrangement uses TRBV19 and TRBJ2-1, with D tentatively TRBD1 or TRBD2 (6 bases each). Per germline, CDR1 LNHDA and CDR2 SQIVND (reference sequence). V was trimmed by 7 bases and J by 11 bases, leaving 18 bases between them. This CDR3 comprises 13 residues. CDR3 protein: CASTFEGGPKQFF. CDR3 DNA sequence: TGTGCCAGTACTTTCGAGGGGGGACCGAAGCAGTTCTTC. Looking up the rest from reference TRBV19 and TRBJ2-1 gives the full variable domain: DGGITQSPKYLFRKEGQNVTLSCEQNLNHDAMYWYRQDPGQGLRLIYYSQIVNDFQKGDIAEGYSVSREKKESFPLTVTSAQKNPTAFYLCASTFEGGPKQFFGPGTRLTVL.

This sequence joins TRBV7-2 and TRBJ1-2; D not certain. V lost 3 bases and J 4 bases, leaving 18 bases between the germline ends. Germline V gives CDR1 SGHTA, CDR2 FQGNSA. CDR3 size: 16 residues. CDR3 sequence: CASSLDRVGVSYGYTF. As DNA, the CDR3 is TGTGCCAGCAGCTTGGATCGCGTCGGGGTTTCCTATGGCTACACCTTC.

This clone showed up just a few times. V usage is TRBV10-3 and J usage is TRBJ2-1; D is uncertain. This CDR3 spans 12 amino acids. CDR1 ENHRY and CDR2 SYGVKD come from the germline V gene. Trimming shortened V by 0 bases and J by 12 bases, and 9 bases separated the two germline ends. CDR3 DNA: TGTGCCATCAGTGAGTCGAGTTCAGTGCAGTTCTTC. The encoded protein is CAISESSSVQFF.

The V and J genes are TRBV7-9 and TRBJ1-1; no reliable D call. The V end lost 4 bases, the J end lost 4 bases, and 10 bases lay between the germline ends. Germline V gene lookup returns CDR1 SEHNR and CDR2 FQNEAQ (reference sequence). This CDR3 contains 13 residues. The CDR3 reads CASSSFKGTEAFF. Written as DNA, the CDR3 is TGTGCCAGCAGCTCGTTCAAGGGCACTGAAGCTTTCTTT. Using reference TRBV7-9 and TRBJ1-1 for the parts outside the CDR3, the full variable domain is DTGVSQNPRHKITKRGQNVTFRCDPISEHNRLYWYRQTLGQGPEFLTYFQNEAQLEKSRLLSDRFSAERPKGSFSTLEIQRTEQGDSAMYLCASSSFKGTEAFFGQGTRLTVV.

The rearrangement uses TRBV2 and TRBJ2-1; the D call may be TRBD1 or TRBD2 (6 bases each). The CDR3 contains 15 residues. Germline V gives CDR1 SNHLY, CDR2 FYNNEI. V was trimmed by 6 bases and J by 7 bases, leaving 19 bases between them. For the CDR3, the DNA is TGTGCCAGCAGGGATCGGGGGCCACCAGGGAATGAGCAGTTCTTC. Translation: CASRDRGPPGNEQFF.

This sequence joins TRBV6-5 and TRBJ2-3, with D uncertain. V was shortened by 3 bases and J by 7 bases, with 8 bases between the two germline ends. Germline CDR1 reads MNHEY; CDR2 reads SVGAGI. This CDR3 is built from 12 residues. The CDR3 nucleotides are TGTGCCAGCAGTTATACAGAAAATACGCAGTATTTT. It yields the protein CASSYTENTQYF.

The chain employs TRBV9 and TRBJ2-7, with no clear D. The length of the CDR3 is 12 residues. Germline loops: CDR1 SGDLS, CDR2 YYNGEE. The V end was cut by 4 bases, the J end by 3 bases, with 8 bases between. CDR3 loop: CASSPRDYEQYF. DNA of the CDR3: TGTGCCAGCAGCCCACGAGACTACGAGCAGTACTTC. Full variable domain (missing parts from reference TRBV9 and TRBJ2-7): DSGVTQTPKHLITATGQRVTLRCSPRSGDLSVYWYQQSLDQGLQFLIQYYNGEERAKGNILERFSAQQFPDLHSELNLSSLELGDSALYFCASSPRDYEQYFGPGTRLTVT.

This clone was seen more than once but under ten times. V and J are TRBV2 and TRBJ1-6; no clear D gene. Germline V gene sequence: CDR1 SNHLY, CDR2 FYNNEI. V shed 2 bases and J shed 9 bases, with 11 bases lying between them. This CDR3 is 14 amino acids long. CDR3 nucleotide sequence: TGTGCCAGCAGTGAATCGCACTCTAGTTCACCCCTCCACTTT. Protein product: CASSESHSSSPLHF. The variable domain in full, with the rest retrieved from reference TRBV2 and TRBJ1-6, is EPEVTQTPSHQVTQMGQEVILRCVPISNHLYFYWYRQILGQKVEFLVSFYNNEISEKSEIFDDQFSVERPDGSNFTLKIRSTKLEDSAMYFCASSESHSSSPLHFGNGTRLTVT.

The V gene is TRBV7-8, the J gene TRBJ1-1; possibly TRBD1 for D (6 bases). This CDR3 contains 16 residues. Germline CDR1 is SGHVS and CDR2 is FQNEAQ. V lost 1 base to trimming and J lost 4 bases, with 16 bases between them. The CDR3 region is CASSLDAGAKGTEAFF. For the CDR3, the DNA is TGTGCCAGCAGCTTAGACGCGGGGGCTAAGGGCACTGAAGCTTTCTTT.

In this sample, this clone turned up a few times. The rearrangement joins TRBV15 to TRBJ1-2; no clear D gene. The V end lost 0 bases, the J end lost 7 bases, and 6 bases lay between the germline ends. Germline CDR1 reads LNHNV; CDR2 reads YYDKDF (reference sequence). The CDR3 extends over 12 amino acids. CDR3 residues: CATSRDSGGYTF. As DNA, the CDR3 is TGTGCCACCAGCAGAGATTCGGGTGGCTACACCTTC.

The chain couples TRBV5-1 to TRBJ2-7; D is unclear. V gave up 0 bases and J gave up 3 bases, with 4 bases separating them. There are 12 residues in the CDR3. Germline CDR1 is SGHRS and CDR2 is YFSETQ. The DNA for the CDR3 is TGCGCCAGCAGCTTGGCCGTCTACGAGCAGTACTTC. It encodes CASSLAVYEQYF.

The gene calls are TRBV7-2 and TRBJ2-7; no reliable D call. CDR3 length: 13 residues. Trimming took 5 bases from V and 6 from J, leaving 14 bases between them. Per the germline V gene, CDR1 is SGHTA and CDR2 is FQGNSA. Here the CDR3 DNA reads TGTGCCAGCAGCACCCGGGTACAAGGCGAGCAGTACTTC. It specifies CASSTRVQGEQYF.

The rearrangement links TRBV15 to TRBJ1-5, with D possibly TRBD1 on 6 matching bases. Germline assignment: CDR1 LNHNV and CDR2 YYDKDF (reference sequence). V lost 0 bases and J 5 bases, leaving 11 bases between the germline ends. This CDR3 has 15 amino acids. CDR3: CATSRDRGWDQPQHF. DNA of the CDR3: TGTGCCACCAGCAGAGACAGGGGTTGGGATCAGCCCCAGCATTTT.

The rearrangement links TRBV29-1 to TRBJ1-4; the D is unclear. Germline CDR1 and CDR2: SQVTM and ANQGSEA. Trimming shortened V by 5 bases and J by 8 bases, and 9 bases separated the two germline ends. The CDR3 is 11 residues long. The DNA of the CDR3 is TGCAGCGTTCCCATGGGGGAAAAACTGTTTTTT. Protein product: CSVPMGEKLFF. Looking up the rest from reference TRBV29-1 and TRBJ1-4 gives the full variable domain: SAVISQKPSRDICQRGTSLTIQCQVDSQVTMMFWYRQQPGQSLTLIATANQGSEATYESGFVIDKFPISRPNLTFSTLTVSNMSPEDSSIYLCSVPMGEKLFFGSGTQLSVL.